The present T cell receptor (beta chain) was sequenced within a study of T cell repertoires and HLA-DP antigens. About the research overall: Transduced HeLa cells presented HLA-DP to CD4+ T cells. Findings and caveats of the study: Against one allele, clones undetected before culture averaged roughly 38%; against the other, under 65%.

Primers targeted 54 TRBV and 13 TRBJ segments. The repertoire was sequenced with immunoSEQ multiplex PCR; TCRdb's copy has only in-frame clones and lacks some. The repertoire has about 73,000 clones, about four fifths of them found once; the top ten carry more than 1.5%. This clone was counted between two and nine times. Its antigen is undetermined. J lost 6 bases, V lost 1 base, and 6 bases had no gene match. Germline values: CDR1 MGHRA, CDR2 YSYEKL. CDR3 length: 14 residues. This receptor was obtained from a man aged 60-69 years in good health and CMV-seronegative. Sample: CD4+ T cells from PBMCs. The chain combines TRBV4-1 with TRBJ2-7, with 7 bases fitting TRBD2. CDR3 amino acids: CASSQVGGEGEQYF. CDR3 in DNA: TGCGCCAGCAGCCAAGTCGGAGGGGAGGGCGAGCAGTACTTC.